Listed here are 25 T cell receptor beta chains from one sample, sequenced in a study of immune evolution from preneoplasia to lung adenocarcinoma. Measured with immunoSEQ multiplex PCR; TCRdb has only the in-frame clones, and not every one. The repertoire holds 5,000 to 6,000 clones, roughly four fifths seen once, with 10% in the top ten. The sequenced material came from FFPE normal lung tissue adjacent to the tumor. These receptors originate from a person aged 50-75 years with lung adenocarcinoma.

This chain uses TRBV7-2 with TRBJ1-1; no clear D. CDR1 is SGHTA and CDR2 is FQGNSA in the germline V gene. The CDR3 runs to 13 residues. The ends were cut back, 7 bases at V and 1 base at J, with 10 bases in the middle. CDR3 in DNA: TGTGCCAGCAAGATTACTAGGAACACTGAAGCTTTCTTT. It encodes CASKITRNTEAFF.

Turning to this clone: The same CDR3 also results from other DNA sequences found in this sample. The J gene is TRBJ2-3, the V gene TRBV18; D gene unclear. The CDR3 covers 12 residues. Trimming stripped 3 bases from V and 2 bases from J, with 3 bases between. The V gene's germline CDR1 is KGHSH and CDR2 LQKENI. The CDR3 sequence: CASSPSTDTQYF. The CDR3 DNA sequence: TGTGCCAGCTCACCTTCCACAGATACGCAGTATTTT.

The gene calls are TRBV6-5 and TRBJ2-5, with D tentatively TRBD1 or TRBD2 (5 bases each). From germline, CDR1 is MNHEY and CDR2 SVGAGI. The CDR3 is 14 residues long. Between the trimmed V and J ends, which lost 7 bases and 7 bases, there was a span of 19 bases. This chain's CDR3 is CASTRPGTTGTQYF. In DNA form, the CDR3 reads TGTGCCAGCACTCGACCAGGGACGACCGGGACCCAGTACTTC.

The rearrangement joins TRBV6-6 to TRBJ2-1, with D possibly TRBD1 on 6 matching bases. The CDR3 is 15 residues long. Germline CDR1 is MNHNY and CDR2 is SVGAGI (reference sequence). V was clipped by 5 bases and J by 6 bases, with 17 bases between them. CDR3 DNA: TGTGCCAGCAGTACGCGGCAGGGGTTCGGCAATGAGCAGTTCTTC. As protein: CASSTRQGFGNEQFF.

This chain connects TRBV28 to TRBJ1-1, with a weak D call TRBD1 (6 bases). The CDR3 sequence is 14 residues long. V lost 0 bases, J lost 6 bases, and 11 bases lay in between. Germline CDR1 reads MDHEN; CDR2 reads SYDVKM. The CDR3 protein is CASSLWGAYSEAFF. CDR3 sequence (DNA): TGTGCCAGCAGTTTATGGGGGGCTTATTCTGAAGCTTTCTTT.

CDR3 loop: CSVGLNSGNTIYF. The CDR3 DNA sequence: TGCAGCGTCGGACTGAACTCTGGAAACACCATATATTTT. The J gene is TRBJ1-3, the V gene TRBV29-1, with unresolved D. Germline V CDR1 and CDR2: SQVTM, ANQGSEA. This CDR3 is 13 amino acids long. The ends were cut back, 6 bases at V and 0 bases at J, with 9 bases in the middle.

The chain carries TRBV9 and TRBJ2-3; TRBD2 matches 9 bases. J gave up 6 bases and V 0 bases, and 5 bases lay outside the gene matches. The CDR3 sequence is 15 residues long. Germline V gives CDR1 SGDLS, CDR2 YYNGEE. The CDR3 protein is CASSVGGLALDTQYF. The CDR3 bases are TGTGCCAGCAGCGTAGGGGGACTAGCCTTGGATACGCAGTATTTT.

The chain links TRBV30 to TRBJ1-1, with a weak D call TRBD1 (6 bases). The CDR3 runs 14 residues. V lost 3 bases and J 6 bases, leaving 17 bases between the germline ends. CDR1 is GTSNPN and CDR2 is SVGIG in the germline V gene (reference sequence). The CDR3 loop reads CAWRHGQSGSEAFF. The DNA for the CDR3 is TGTGCCTGGAGACACGGACAGTCCGGGTCTGAAGCTTTCTTT.

A single count supports this clone. The chain carries TRBV28 and TRBJ2-7, with TRBD1 identical over 7 bases. Germline V gene lookup returns CDR1 MDHEN and CDR2 SYDVKM. Trimming at V came to 7 bases and at J to 6 bases, leaving 12 bases not matched to a gene. This CDR3 is built from 14 residues. This CDR3 is CASNRQGSSSEQYF. As DNA, the CDR3 is TGTGCCAGCAATCGACAGGGTTCCTCGAGCGAGCAGTACTTC.

V is TRBV4-2 and J is TRBJ2-2; D assignment may be TRBD1 or TRBD2 (5 bases each). V gave up 0 bases and J gave up 5 bases, with 13 bases separating them. The CDR3 runs 16 residues. The germline V gene encodes CDR1 LGHNA and CDR2 YNFKEQ. CDR3 residues: CASSQDSGRGTGELFF. CDR3 bases: TGTGCCAGCAGCCAAGATTCAGGGCGCGGGACCGGGGAGCTGTTTTTT.

J is TRBJ2-1 and V is TRBV19, with 8 nucleotides matching TRBD2. The CDR3 totals 15 residues. The trim removed 4 bases at V and 2 bases at J, leaving 4 bases unmatched. Germline V lookup: CDR1 LNHDA, CDR2 SQIVND (reference sequence). CDR3 in DNA: TGTGCCAGTAGTAACGCGGGAGGTCCCTACAATGAGCAGTTCTTC. This gives the protein CASSNAGGPYNEQFF. Filled out from reference TRBV19 and TRBJ2-1, the complete variable domain reads DGGITQSPKYLFRKEGQNVTLSCEQNLNHDAMYWYRQDPGQGLRLIYYSQIVNDFQKGDIAEGYSVSREKKESFPLTVTSAQKNPTAFYLCASSNAGGPYNEQFFGPGTRLTVL.

The chain has TRBV29-1 and TRBJ2-7; 8 bases match TRBD2. This CDR3 is 15 amino acids long. From germline, CDR1 is SQVTM and CDR2 ANQGSEA. V lost 4 bases and J lost 5; bases outside the gene matches: 13. Here the CDR3 reads CSVVLYRGGADEQYF. The CDR3 DNA sequence: TGCAGCGTTGTACTATATCGGGGGGGGGCTGACGAGCAGTACTTC.

The chain uses TRBV29-1 and TRBJ2-7; 7 bases agree with TRBD2. J was trimmed by 2 bases and V by 1 base; bases with no gene match: 5. The germline V gene has CDR1 SQVTM and CDR2 ANQGSEA. The CDR3 covers 14 residues. The CDR3 DNA sequence: TGCAGCGTTGAAGTGGCGGGAGTGGCCTACGAGCAGTACTTC. Protein sequence: CSVEVAGVAYEQYF.

The chain uses TRBV12-5 and TRBJ2-1; no reliable D call. This CDR3 region has 12 residues. The germline CDR1 and CDR2 sequences are LGHNT and FRNRAP. V was cut by 3 bases and J by 6 bases, with 6 bases left in between. CDR3: CASGFRSNEQFF. Here the CDR3 DNA reads TGTGCTAGTGGTTTTCGGAGCAATGAGCAGTTCTTC. Looking up the rest from reference TRBV12-5 and TRBJ2-1 gives the full variable domain: DARVTQTPRHKVTEMGQEVTMRCQPILGHNTVFWYRQTMMQGLELLAYFRNRAPLDDSGMPKDRFSAEMPDATLATLKIQPSEPRDSAVYFCASGFRSNEQFFGPGTRLTVL.

The chain employs TRBV5-8 and TRBJ2-7; TRBD1 matches 8 bases. Trimming cost V 6 bases and J 1 base; bases outside gene matches: 12. The CDR3 is made up of 16 amino acids. Germline CDR1 reads SGHTS; CDR2 reads YDEGEE. CDR3 loop: CASKRRQGALSYEQYF. DNA for the CDR3: TGTGCCAGCAAACGGCGGCAGGGGGCGCTTTCCTACGAGCAGTACTTC. Combining the CDR3 with reference TRBV5-8 and TRBJ2-7 gives the whole variable domain EAGVTQSPTHLIKTRGQQATLRCSPISGHTSVYWYQQALGLGLQFLLWYDEGEERNRGNFPPRFSGRQFPNYSSELNVNALELEDSALYLCASKRRQGALSYEQYFGPGTRLTVT.

The V call is TRBV27, the J call TRBJ2-7; D could derive from TRBD1 or TRBD2 (6 bases each). The V end lost 11 bases, the J end lost 1 base, and 15 bases lay between the germline ends. This CDR3 is built from 13 residues. Germline V CDR1 and CDR2: MNHEY, SMNVEV (reference sequence). The CDR3 DNA is TGTGCCCCGGCGGAGGGGGTATCCTACGAGCAGTACTTC. It yields the protein CAPAEGVSYEQYF.

The rearrangement joins TRBV2 to TRBJ2-5; 9 bases match TRBD1. The CDR3 consists of 13 residues. Germline V CDR1 and CDR2: SNHLY, FYNNEI. V was pared by 7 bases and J by 5 bases, with 5 bases of the junction left unmatched. CDR3 residues: CASTRDRDETQYF. The CDR3 coding sequence is TGTGCCAGCACCAGGGACAGGGACGAGACCCAGTACTTC.

This chain connects TRBV6-1 to TRBJ1-4; TRBD1 is a possible D gene (6 bases). The CDR3 length is 15 residues. Germline CDR1 reads MNHNS; CDR2 reads SASEGT. Trimming removed 3 bases at V and 3 bases at J, with 11 bases between. The CDR3 DNA reads as TGTGCCAGCAGTGACATGACAGGCGCTAATGAAAAACTGTTTTTT. It encodes CASSDMTGANEKLFF.

This clone was found once. This rearrangement joins TRBV5-6 to TRBJ1-1, with D hard to call. Per germline, CDR1 SGHDT and CDR2 YYEEEE. The CDR3 is made up of 15 amino acids. Trimming pared 1 base from V and 1 base from J, leaving 11 bases between. The CDR3 region has the DNA TGTGCCAGCAGCTTGTTGGGTGCTCGGAACACTGAAGCTTTCTTT. It codes for CASSLLGARNTEAFF.

This clone was recorded only once. The J gene is TRBJ2-7, the V gene TRBV29-1; 13 nucleotides agree with TRBD2. This CDR3 region has 15 residues. Trimming took 3 bases from V and 6 from J; bases not matched to a gene: 8. In germline, CDR1 is SQVTM, CDR2 ANQGSEA. The CDR3 DNA sequence: TGCAGCGTTGACCTACTAGCGGGAGGGCCTCGCGAGCAGTACTTC. This gives the protein CSVDLLAGGPREQYF.

This clone is termed medium-sized. The V call is TRBV9, the J call TRBJ2-1; 8 bases align to TRBD1. The CDR3 is made up of 14 amino acids. CDR1 is SGDLS and CDR2 is YYNGEE in the germline V gene. Germline trimming cut 4 bases from V and 8 bases from J; bases unmatched to any gene: 8. CDR3: CASSSGQGPHEQFF. CDR3 in DNA: TGTGCCAGCAGCTCTGGACAGGGTCCCCATGAGCAGTTCTTC.

This clone occurred once. The chain has TRBV4-1 and TRBJ2-1; TRBD1 aligns across 11 bases. CDR1 and CDR2 from the germline V gene are MGHRA and YSYEKL. V shed 0 bases, J shed 6 bases, and the junction held 4 bases outside the gene matches. This CDR3 region has 16 residues. CDR3 loop: CASSQDQGTGGNEQFF. The CDR3, as DNA: TGCGCCAGCAGCCAAGATCAGGGGACAGGGGGCAATGAGCAGTTCTTC.

This sequence joins TRBV6-4 and TRBJ1-1; D gene ambiguous. Deletions cut 2 bases from V and 7 bases from J, with 14 bases between. The CDR3 extends over 14 amino acids. The germline V gene has CDR1 MRHNA and CDR2 SNTAGT. The CDR3, as DNA: TGTGCCAGCAGTGACGGGCAGGAATCAGGTGAAGCTTTCTTT. This gives the protein CASSDGQESGEAFF.

The chain combines TRBV28 with TRBJ2-4; perhaps D is TRBD1 or TRBD2 (6 bases each). V lost 5 bases and J 0 bases, leaving 14 bases between the germline ends. The germline V gene has CDR1 MDHEN and CDR2 SYDVKM. The CDR3 has 16 residues. This CDR3 is CASSGGGLLAKNIQYF. DNA for the CDR3: TGTGCCAGCAGTGGTGGGGGGCTGCTAGCCAAAAACATTCAGTACTTC.

This clone was seen only a few times. This specimen includes other DNA sequences encoding the same CDR3. The chain combines TRBV27 with TRBJ1-5; D gene ambiguous. Germline CDR1 MNHEY, CDR2 SMNVEV (reference sequence). Deletions cut 1 base from V and 7 bases from J, with 5 bases between. The CDR3 has 12 residues. The DNA of the CDR3 is TGTGCCAGCAGTTTATTGGGGCAGCCCCAGCATTTT. This gives the protein CASSLLGQPQHF.